A single T cell receptor beta chain is shown here with its context. Original processing methods: For nucleated cells, counts were estimated from reference gene primer amplification. The table came from immunoSEQ multiplex PCR; TCRdb's copy has only in-frame clones and leaves some out. V and J calls and clone size follow that table, whereas D and trimming were derived from the DNA. The sample yields 130,000 or so clones, over 80% seen once. This sample was taken from a study of blood T cell repertoires in COVID-19. Study context: From the United States, Italy and Spain came samples of acute and convalescent COVID-19. The cDNA or gDNA used as material had been derived from T cells, B-cell-depleted T cells, or PBMCs.

The CDR3 has 14 amino acids. Germline assignment: CDR1 SGHRS and CDR2 YFSETQ. V was shortened by 2 bases and J by 5 bases, with 13 bases between the two germline ends. The sequenced sample was peripheral blood. This TCR derives from a man aged 25 to 45 with COVID-19, enrolled during active disease. J is TRBJ2-5 and V is TRBV5-1, with D possibly matching TRBD2 (5 bases). The DNA of the CDR3 is TGCGCCAGCAGCTTAGATCCCGGACTCGAGACCCAGTACTTC. Translating it yields CASSLDPGLETQYF.